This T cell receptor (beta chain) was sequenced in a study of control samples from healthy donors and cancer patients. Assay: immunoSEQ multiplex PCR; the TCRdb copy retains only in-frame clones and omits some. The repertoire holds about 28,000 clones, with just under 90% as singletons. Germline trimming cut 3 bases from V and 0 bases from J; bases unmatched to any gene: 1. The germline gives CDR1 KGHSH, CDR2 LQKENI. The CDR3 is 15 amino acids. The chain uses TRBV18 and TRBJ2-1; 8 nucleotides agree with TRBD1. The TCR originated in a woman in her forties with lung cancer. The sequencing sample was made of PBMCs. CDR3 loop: CASSPGTGSYNEQFF. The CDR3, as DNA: TGTGCCAGCTCACCGGGGACAGGCTCCTACAATGAGCAGTTCTTC.